Presented here are 9 T cell receptor beta chains from one specimen sequenced in a study of CD8 T cells in ankylosing spondylitis. Points from the study as a whole: A motif of 7 or 8 highly homologous TCR beta variants was seen as apparently characteristic of ankylosing spondylitis blood.

No antigen is known for these receptors. In TCRdb, the 5' RACE reads were re-called with MiXCR into one record per CDR3 protein. The sample includes 500,000 to 650,000 distinct CDR3 sequences, approximately 5% of them seen just once. The sample was blood, either unsorted or a sorted T cell fraction (not recorded which). All receptors derive from a male donor with ankylosing spondylitis.

This clonotype was recorded a few times. The rearrangement links TRBV11-2 to TRBJ1-5; 7 positions agree with TRBD1. This CDR3 has 17 amino acids. Looked up from germline, CDR1 is SGHAT and CDR2 is FQNNGV. V trimming: 5 bases; J trimming: 4 bases; junction bases outside the gene matches: 14. The CDR3 protein is CASSRSLAGQLNQPQHF. The CDR3 DNA reads as TGTGCCAGCAGCCGATCCCTGGCGGGACAGCTTAATCAGCCCCAGCATTTT.

This clonotype was counted at least ten times. CDR3 sequence (DNA): TGTGCCACCAGTCGAGGGGGTGCAGGGTGGAGCACTGAAGCTTTCTTT. Protein product: CATSRGGAGWSTEAFF. The V and J genes are TRBV24-1 and TRBJ1-1; D might be TRBD1 (6 bases). This CDR3 comprises 16 residues. Germline-derived CDR1 and CDR2 are KGHDR and SFDVKD. V lost 6 bases and J lost 4, with 20 bases in between.

Many counts were recorded for this clonotype. V gene TRBV5-1 combines with J gene TRBJ2-5, with 7 bases that match TRBD2. CDR1 and CDR2 (germline): SGHRS, YFSETQ. The ends lost 1 base at V and 3 bases at J; junction bases unmatched: 0. This CDR3 spans 13 amino acids. DNA for the CDR3: TGCGCCAGCAGCTTGCGGGGGGAAGAGACCCAGTACTTC. This sequence encodes CASSLRGEETQYF. The full variable domain, rest sourced from reference TRBV5-1 and TRBJ2-5, is KAGVTQTPRYLIKTRGQQVTLSCSPISGHRSVSWYQQTPGQGLQFLFEYFSETQRNKGNFPGRFSGRQFSNSRSEMNVSTLELGDSALYLCASSLRGEETQYFGPGTRLLVL.

This clonotype was observed many times. The chain uses TRBV5-1 and TRBJ1-1; no reliable D call. The ends were cut back, 5 bases at V and 3 bases at J, with 8 bases in the middle. CDR1 is SGHRS, CDR2 YFSETQ, per germline. The CDR3 is 12 amino acids. This chain's CDR3 is CASRRRDTEAFF. The CDR3 DNA is TGCGCCAGCAGAAGACGGGACACTGAAGCTTTCTTT.

This clonotype showed up just a few times. V gene TRBV5-1 combines with J gene TRBJ2-5; unclear D gene. The germline V gene has CDR1 SGHRS and CDR2 YFSETQ. Trimming left V 1 base short and J 1 base short, with 11 bases between. There are 15 residues in the CDR3. CDR3 coding DNA: TGCGCCAGCAGCTTGTTTGGGAACCCCCAAGAGACCCAGTACTTC. Encoded protein: CASSLFGNPQETQYF.

This clonotype was counted ten times or more. The chain links TRBV5-1 to TRBJ2-2; tentatively, D is TRBD1 (6 bases). Trimming took off 0 bases at V and 4 bases at J, with 10 bases between the two ends. The CDR3 totals 15 residues. Looked up from germline, CDR1 is SGHRS and CDR2 is YFSETQ. The CDR3 DNA reads TGCGCCAGCAGCTTGGACAGGGTCGGCACCGGGGAGCTGTTTTTT. Protein product: CASSLDRVGTGELFF. Variable domain in full (rest from reference TRBV5-1 and TRBJ2-2): KAGVTQTPRYLIKTRGQQVTLSCSPISGHRSVSWYQQTPGQGLQFLFEYFSETQRNKGNFPGRFSGRQFSNSRSEMNVSTLELGDSALYLCASSLDRVGTGELFFGEGSRLTVL.

This clonotype appeared many times. The chain recombines TRBV7-2 with TRBJ1-6, with 7 nucleotides matching TRBD1. CDR1 and CDR2 (germline): SGHTA, FQGNSA. V shed 0 bases and J 7 bases; nucleotides not matched to a gene: 3. The CDR3 contains 15 residues. CDR3: CASSLADRDNSPLHF. As DNA, the CDR3 is TGTGCCAGCAGCTTAGCAGACAGGGACAATTCACCCCTCCACTTT.

There are many counts of this clonotype. The chain joins TRBV4-2 to TRBJ1-3, with 7 bases fitting TRBD1. The trim removed 1 base at V and 0 bases at J, leaving 6 bases unmatched. Germline CDR1 LGHNA, CDR2 YNFKEQ. The CDR3 consists of 17 residues. CDR3 protein: CASSQADRSPSGNTIYF. The CDR3 DNA reads as TGTGCCAGCAGCCAAGCGGACAGGTCTCCCTCTGGAAACACCATATATTTT.

The V call is TRBV4-1, the J call TRBJ1-1; TRBD1 agrees at 9 bases. Germline CDR1 and CDR2: MGHRA and YSYEKL. Unmatched junction bases numbered 6, after V lost 4 bases and J lost 3 bases. CDR3 length: 15 amino acids. Here the CDR3 DNA reads TGCGCCAGCAGCCTTTCCGGGACAGGGTACACTGAAGCTTTCTTT. It specifies CASSLSGTGYTEAFF.